These T cell receptor beta chains were read from a single sample in a study of memory CD8 T cells in hepatitis C reinfection. Assay: immunoSEQ multiplex PCR; the TCRdb copy retains only in-frame clones and omits some. Of around 4,400 clones in the sample, 87% were seen once. What was sequenced was naive CD8+ T cells sorted from blood. The receptor set was obtained from a man between 45 and 60 years old with hepatitis C virus infection. The CDR3 runs from the conserved cysteine through the conserved F or W. The order of the fields is J gene, clone size, V gene, D gene, CDR3 DNA, CDR3 protein. D genes are given only for firm matches. The size field is filled for only some rows; it gives once, few, many or a size class.

TRBJ1-5,.,TRBV7-2,.,TGTGCCAGCAGCTTAGTCTACGGGGAGGAGCCCCAGCATTTT,CASSLVYGEEPQHF
TRBJ2-1,.,TRBV30,TRBD1,TGTGCCTGGTCCCGGACAGGGACCAATGAGCAGTTCTTC,CAWSRTGTNEQFF
TRBJ2-7,.,TRBV5-6,.,TGTGCCAGCAACCCAGCGGATTCCTACGAGCAGTACTTC,CASNPADSYEQYF
TRBJ2-7,once,TRBV4-1,TRBD2,TGCGCCAGCAGCCAAGATGGCGGGAGCTACGAGCAGTACTTC,CASSQDGGSYEQYF
TRBJ1-1,.,TRBV19,.,TGTGCCAGTAGTATGGGGGGTGGGGCCAACACTGAAGCTTTCTTT,CASSMGGGANTEAFF
TRBJ1-1,.,TRBV27,.,TGTGCCAGCAGTACCTACCCTACAGGGTTGGACACTGAAGCTTTCTTT,CASSTYPTGLDTEAFF
TRBJ2-3,.,TRBV10-3,.,TGTGCCATCAGTGAGTCAATTGGGCGGGTTGACCCAGATACGCAGTATTTT,CAISESIGRVDPDTQYF
TRBJ2-7,.,TRBV11-3,TRBD2,TGTGCCAGCAGCTTAAATAGCGGGATGAACTCCTACGAGCAGTACTTC,CASSLNSGMNSYEQYF
TRBJ2-7,.,TRBV27,TRBD2,TGTGCCAGCAGTTTATTACCCGCGGCTAGCGGGAGTATACCGGACGAGCAGTACTTC,CASSLLPAASGSIPDEQYF
TRBJ2-5,.,TRBV6-5,TRBD1,TGTGCCAGCAGTTACGTGGGACAGACTCAAGAGACCCAGTACTTC,CASSYVGQTQETQYF
TRBJ2-1,.,TRBV5-1,TRBD2,TGCGCCAGCAGCTTCCGACTAGCGGACCCCTACAATGAGCAGTTCTTC,CASSFRLADPYNEQFF
TRBJ2-5,.,TRBV9,.,TGTGCCAGCAGCGATAGTCCCGACGGGGAAGAGACCCAGTACTTC,CASSDSPDGEETQYF
TRBJ2-7,.,TRBV11-1,TRBD1,TGTGCCAGTGGCTCGACAGGGGGAAGCTACGAGCAGTACTTC,CASGSTGGSYEQYF
TRBJ2-1,few,TRBV5-6,TRBD2,TGTGCCAGCAGCTTGGAGGGGAGGGCCAAGAATGAGCAGTTCTTC,CASSLEGRAKNEQFF
TRBJ2-7,.,TRBV7-8,.,TGTGCCAGCAGCTTAGCATCAGCGTCGGGTTACGAGCAGTACTTC,CASSLASASGYEQYF
TRBJ2-3,.,TRBV15,TRBD1,TGTGCCACCAGCGGTTCCGGGACAGGGGGTGCAGATACGCAGTATTTT,CATSGSGTGGADTQYF
TRBJ1-1,.,TRBV9,TRBD1,TGTGCCAGCAGCCCAGGACAGGGTTACACTGAAGCTTTCTTT,CASSPGQGYTEAFF
TRBJ2-1,.,TRBV4-2,TRBD1,TGTGCCAGCAGCCCCCCGGGACAGGGGGTGAATGAGCAGTTCTTC,CASSPPGQGVNEQFF
TRBJ2-3,.,TRBV5-1,.,TGCGCCAGCAGCTTGGCCGTAACAGTCACAGATACGCAGTATTTT,CASSLAVTVTDTQYF
TRBJ1-2,.,TRBV7-9,.,TGTGCCAGCAGCTTACAGGGTGGGGCCTATGGCTACACCTTC,CASSLQGGAYGYTF
TRBJ2-6,.,TRBV6-5,.,TGTGCCAGCAGTGCCACAGGGTCCGGGGCCAACGTCCTGACTTTC,CASSATGSGANVLTF
TRBJ2-7,.,TRBV4-3,TRBD2,TGCGCCAGCAGCCAAGATCCGGGAGGAACCTACGAGCAGTACTTC,CASSQDPGGTYEQYF
TRBJ2-1,.,TRBV15,.,TGTGCCACCAGCAGTGAGAGCTCCTACAATGAGCAGTTCTTC,CATSSESSYNEQFF
TRBJ2-1,.,TRBV7-3,TRBD1,TGTGCCAGCAGCTTGCCGGGGACAGGACACAATGAGCAGTTCTTC,CASSLPGTGHNEQFF
TRBJ2-7,.,TRBV10-2,TRBD1,TGCGCCAGCCGACTGACAGGGGAGTACGAGCAGTACTTC,CASRLTGEYEQYF
TRBJ2-7,.,TRBV7-7,TRBD1,TGTGCTAGCAGCTTGGGACAGGGGGAATCCTACGAGCAGTACTTC,CASSLGQGESYEQYF
TRBJ2-3,.,TRBV5-6,.,TGTGCCAGCAGCGTGGACCCAAGTAGCGGCAGAACAGATACGCAGTATTTT,CASSVDPSSGRTDTQYF
TRBJ1-1,.,TRBV7-9,.,TGTGCCAGCAGCTTTTCAGGGAACACTGAAGCTTTCTTT,CASSFSGNTEAFF
TRBJ1-2,.,TRBV30,TRBD1,TGTGCCTGGGCCCCGGGACAGGGGAACTATGGCTACACCTTC,CAWAPGQGNYGYTF
TRBJ2-1,.,TRBV7-3,TRBD2,TGTGCCAGCAGCTCCGGGACTAGCCTCCTCGATGAGCAGTTCTTC,CASSSGTSLLDEQFF
TRBJ2-5,.,TRBV27,TRBD2,TGTGCCAGCAGTTCGACTAGCGGGGCCCTTGGAGAGCAGTACTTC,CASSSTSGALGEQYF
TRBJ2-2,.,TRBV7-7,.,TGTGCTAGCAGCCCGGTATCCGGGGAGCTGTTTTTT,CASSPVSGELFF
TRBJ2-7,.,TRBV19,TRBD2,TGTGCCAGTAGTATAGGAGTAGCGGGAACCCTCGAGCAGTACTTC,CASSIGVAGTLEQYF
TRBJ2-7,.,TRBV29-1,TRBD1,TGCAGCGTTGAGACAGGGACGAGCTCCTACGAGCAGTACTTC,CSVETGTSSYEQYF
TRBJ2-5,few,TRBV5-5,TRBD2,TGTGCCAGCAGCCCCGGGACTAGCGGCCAAGAGACCCAGTACTTC,CASSPGTSGQETQYF
TRBJ2-1,.,TRBV5-6,TRBD1,TGTGCCAGCAGCCCACAGGGGGCCTCTCCACGGGAGCAGTTCTTC,CASSPQGASPREQFF
TRBJ1-5,once,TRBV28,.,TGTGCCAGCAGTTCGGGCCTCGGGAGACAATGGGCCCAGCATTTT,CASSSGLGRQWAQHF
TRBJ1-1,.,TRBV9,TRBD1,TGTGCCAGCAGCGTAGACAGGGGCACTGAAGCTTTCTTT,CASSVDRGTEAFF
TRBJ1-1,.,TRBV2,.,TGTGCCAGAGAGGGGGGGCTGGTTACTGAAGCTTTCTTT,CAREGGLVTEAFF
TRBJ2-1,once,TRBV7-9,TRBD2,TGTGCCAGCAGCACCGGGACTAGCGGGCACAATGAGCAGTTCTTC,CASSTGTSGHNEQFF
TRBJ2-1,.,TRBV10-3,TRBD2,TGTGCCATCAGTGAACTGACTAGCGACTCCTACAATGAGCAGTTCTTC,CAISELTSDSYNEQFF
TRBJ2-7,.,TRBV11-3,TRBD2,TGTGCCAGCAGCTTAAGCAGCGGGACGTCCTACGAGCAGTACTTC,CASSLSSGTSYEQYF
TRBJ2-7,.,TRBV5-5,TRBD1,TGTGCCAGCAGCTTCTTGGGACAGGGTTACGAGCAGTACTTC,CASSFLGQGYEQYF
TRBJ1-5,.,TRBV2,.,TGTGCCAGCAACCAACCAGGGGAAGGCAATCAGCCCCAGCATTTT,CASNQPGEGNQPQHF
TRBJ2-1,.,TRBV2,TRBD1,TGTGCCAGCAGGAAGACTCGACAGGGAAACAATGAGCAGTTCTTC,CASRKTRQGNNEQFF
TRBJ1-2,.,TRBV19,TRBD1,TGTGCCAGTAGTATGCCGGACAGGAACTATGGCTACACCTTC,CASSMPDRNYGYTF
TRBJ2-1,.,TRBV5-6,.,TGTGCCAGCAGCTTCGACGCGGCGGGCAATGAGCAGTTCTTC,CASSFDAAGNEQFF
TRBJ1-5,.,TRBV9,.,TGTGCCAGCAGCGTTTCGGGAGCGGAGGGTGAGCCCCAGCATTTT,CASSVSGAEGEPQHF
TRBJ2-7,.,TRBV13,.,TGTGCCAGCAACCAGGGGAATCTATACGAGCAGTACTTC,CASNQGNLYEQYF
TRBJ2-7,once,TRBV13,TRBD1,TGTGCCAGCAGCCATAGGGACAGGGGCTACGAGCAGTACTTC,CASSHRDRGYEQYF
TRBJ2-7,.,TRBV28,.,TGTGCCAGCAGCCTAACAGGGATTGGGTACGAGCAGTACTTC,CASSLTGIGYEQYF
TRBJ2-7,few,TRBV7-9,TRBD2,TGTGCCAGCAGCGACCTTAGCGGGAGGGCCGGGGAGCAGTACTTC,CASSDLSGRAGEQYF
TRBJ2-5,.,TRBV5-6,TRBD1,TGTGCCAGCAGCTGGGGGGGACAGGGATTCCAAGAGACCCAGTACTTC,CASSWGGQGFQETQYF
TRBJ1-2,.,TRBV6-5,.,TGTGCCAGCAGTTACTCGACACCCTATGGCTACACCTTC,CASSYSTPYGYTF
TRBJ2-1,.,TRBV6-5,TRBD2,TGTGCCAGCAGTTTATTACCGACTAGCGTCTTCAATGAGCAGTTCTTC,CASSLLPTSVFNEQFF
TRBJ1-5,.,TRBV28,TRBD1,TGTGCCAGCAGTTTACGGACAGGTTCGGGGTCTCAGCCCCAGCATTTT,CASSLRTGSGSQPQHF
TRBJ2-2,.,TRBV23-1,TRBD2,TGCGCCAGCAGTCCTCTTGGGACTAAATTTAACACCGGGGAGCTGTTTTTT,CASSPLGTKFNTGELFF
TRBJ1-5,.,TRBV27,.,TGTGCCAGCAGTTTCGGGGGGATTAGCAATCAGCCCCAGCATTTT,CASSFGGISNQPQHF
TRBJ2-3,.,TRBV27,.,TGTGCCAGCAGTTTATCGGTCGCGGCAGGCACAGATACGCAGTATTTT,CASSLSVAAGTDTQYF